This T cell receptor beta chain was sequenced for a study of T cells in Graves' hyperthyroidism and ophthalmopathy. On the study more broadly: At the time of initial diagnosis and before any treatment, peripheral blood was collected.

This clonotype was recorded at least ten times. Antigen specificity is unknown. CDR3 size: 15 residues. Unmatched junction bases numbered 5, after V lost 3 bases and J lost 3 bases. Study-wide findings and caveats: For ophthalmopathy, model prediction preceded onset by a median approximately 6 months.

RNA transcripts yielded amplified TCR beta CDR3 regions. The primer set for the first-round RT-PCR of the TCR CDR3 was HTBI. TCRdb reanalysed the multiplex PCR reads using MiXCR and keeps one entry per CDR3 protein. The table shows some 550,000 distinct CDR3 sequences, with more than 15% occurring only once. The sequence was obtained from a woman aged 35 to 49 with Graves' ophthalmopathy. The chain uses TRBV12-3 or TRBV12-4 and TRBJ2-5; 9 bases map to TRBD2. The sequenced sample consisted of blood. CDR3 in amino acids: CASSLRGGPEETQYF. In DNA, the CDR3 is TGTGCCAGCAGTTTGCGGGGGGGGCCGGAAGAGACCCAGTACTTC.